A selection of T cell receptor beta chains follows, all from one sample in a study of shared clonotypes between healthy human individuals. TCRdb's copy holds only in-frame clones and misses some; the assay was immunoSEQ multiplex PCR. Of roughly 2.2 million clones in the sample, 90% to 95% were seen once. The sample comprised naive CD4+ T cells from PBMCs. All receptors come from a man younger than 35 in good health. Some clones in this sample may be carry-over from other donors' samples. Both conserved end residues are part of each CDR3. D genes are given only for firm matches. Clone size is stated in some rows and not others, as once, few, many or a class when expanded.

DNA	CDR3	size	V	D	J
TGTGCCAGCAGCTTAGTTGCCACCGGGGAGCTGTTTTTT	CASSLVATGELFF	NA	TRBV11-3	NA	TRBJ2-2
TGTGCCAGCAGTCCTTCCGGGTGGGACGCCTACAATGAGCAGTTCTTC	CASSPSGWDAYNEQFF	NA	TRBV27	NA	TRBJ2-1
TGTGCCAGCAGCTTGTCCGGGGATGGCAATCAGCCCCAGCATTTT	CASSLSGDGNQPQHF	few	TRBV7-9	NA	TRBJ1-5
TGTGCCAGCAGCTTAGGAGGCAGGGGGAATTCTGAAGCTTTCTTT	CASSLGGRGNSEAFF	once	TRBV7-3	TRBD1	TRBJ1-1
TGTGCCAGCAGTCGCCGACAGGGGGCGACCGGGGAGCTGTTTTTT	CASSRRQGATGELFF	once	TRBV27	TRBD1	TRBJ2-2
TGTGCCGCCGCAGGGGGCGCGTACAATGAGCAGTTCTTC	CAAAGGAYNEQFF	NA	TRBV10-3	TRBD1	TRBJ2-1
TGTGCCAGCAGTGTTGAGGAGTCAACTCCCCAGTACTTC	CASSVEESTPQYF	NA	TRBV2	NA	TRBJ2-5
TGTGCCAGCAGCCAAGGACTAGCTGAATTTAGGACAGATACGCAGTATTTT	CASSQGLAEFRTDTQYF	once	TRBV4-2	TRBD2	TRBJ2-3
TGTGCCAGCAGCTTGTTTGGACAGCGAAACACCATATATTTT	CASSLFGQRNTIYF	once	TRBV5-4	NA	TRBJ1-3
TGTGCCAGTGGACGGGTCTACAATGAGCAGTTCTTC	CASGRVYNEQFF	NA	TRBV19	NA	TRBJ2-1
TGTGCCAGCTCACCACCCAGCACAGATACGCAGTATTTT	CASSPPSTDTQYF	NA	TRBV18	NA	TRBJ2-3
TGTGCCACCAGCAAAGGGACAGGCTACGAGCAGTACTTC	CATSKGTGYEQYF	NA	TRBV15	TRBD1	TRBJ2-7
TGCAGTGCCGCCTTCAGTTATGGCTACACCTTC	CSAAFSYGYTF	NA	TRBV20-1	NA	TRBJ1-2
TGTGCCAGCAGCTTAGCCCGTGATCAGCCCCAGCATTTT	CASSLARDQPQHF	NA	TRBV7-9	NA	TRBJ1-5
TGTGCCAGCAGCTCCAGGGGGCCCGCAGATACGCAGTATTTT	CASSSRGPADTQYF	NA	TRBV7-3	TRBD1	TRBJ2-3
TGTGCCAGCAGCTTTGAGCTAGGAGAGACCCAGTACTTC	CASSFELGETQYF	NA	TRBV11-2	NA	TRBJ2-5
TGTGCCAGCAGCTTGACCGGGACGGGGTCCTACGAGCAGTACTTC	CASSLTGTGSYEQYF	NA	TRBV13	NA	TRBJ2-7
TGTGCCAGTACTAAGGGTCAATCCGGGGGCTCCTACGAGCAGTACTTC	CASTKGQSGGSYEQYF	NA	TRBV19	NA	TRBJ2-7
TGTGCCAGCAGTTTGCGAGGGGAAATTGGTTCACCCCTCCACTTT	CASSLRGEIGSPLHF	NA	TRBV28	NA	TRBJ1-6
TGTGCCAGCAGCGGTGACCGGGTTGGAAACACCATATATTTT	CASSGDRVGNTIYF	NA	TRBV28	NA	TRBJ1-3
TGTGCCTGGAGTCGGGGCTACGAGCAGTACTTC	CAWSRGYEQYF	once	TRBV30	NA	TRBJ2-7
TGCGCCAGCAGCTTTAGCGTAGGGACTGAAGCTTTCTTT	CASSFSVGTEAFF	NA	TRBV5-1	NA	TRBJ1-1
TGTGCCCGAAAGAGGACAGCCGGCGGCTACACCTTC	CARKRTAGGYTF	NA	TRBV28	NA	TRBJ1-2
TGTGCCAGCACAGGTGACACCGGGGAGCTGTTTTTT	CASTGDTGELFF	NA	TRBV28	NA	TRBJ2-2
TGCAGCGTTGAAGAAGGGACAGGGAGCAATGAGCAGTTCTTC	CSVEEGTGSNEQFF	NA	TRBV29-1	TRBD1	TRBJ2-1
TGTGCCAGCAGCGCCTGGGACGGACACTATGGCTACACCTTC	CASSAWDGHYGYTF	NA	TRBV9	NA	TRBJ1-2
TGTGCCAGCAGCTTAGGAGGTGGCTACACCTTC	CASSLGGGYTF	NA	TRBV7-8	NA	TRBJ1-2
TGTGCCAGCAGCTACGACAGGGGCCACTATGGCTACACCTTC	CASSYDRGHYGYTF	once	TRBV7-2	TRBD1	TRBJ1-2
TGTGCCTGGAGTGAACAGGGTCAGCAGTACTTC	CAWSEQGQQYF	once	TRBV30	NA	TRBJ2-5
TGTGCCAGCACCCCCCCCCGGCAGGGGTCCTACGAGCAGTACTTC	CASTPPRQGSYEQYF	once	TRBV6-5	NA	TRBJ2-7
TGTGCCAGCAGCTCGAGGACGCCCCTCGGAGAAAAACTGTTTTTT	CASSSRTPLGEKLFF	NA	TRBV7-9	NA	TRBJ1-4
TGTGCCAGCAGCTGGGGACTAGCGGGAAGCACAGATACGCAGTATTTT	CASSWGLAGSTDTQYF	once	TRBV11-2	TRBD2	TRBJ2-3
TGTGCCATCAGTGAGTCAGTCCTCGGCTACACCTTC	CAISESVLGYTF	NA	TRBV10-3	NA	TRBJ1-2
TGTGCCAGCTCACCACAAAGGGACAGCTACGAGCAGTACTTC	CASSPQRDSYEQYF	NA	TRBV18	TRBD1	TRBJ2-7
TGTGCCAGCAGCCAAACAAACCTAGCGGGTCTTGACAATGAGCAGTTCTTC	CASSQTNLAGLDNEQFF	NA	TRBV2	TRBD2	TRBJ2-1
TGTGCCAGCAGCCCGCCTTGGGGACAGGGAGGAGGAGAGACCCAGTACTTC	CASSPPWGQGGGETQYF	NA	TRBV7-9	TRBD1	TRBJ2-5
TGTGCCAGCAGAAGGACCTCCATGGTCCGGGACACCGGGGAGCTGTTTTTT	CASRRTSMVRDTGELFF	NA	TRBV2	NA	TRBJ2-2